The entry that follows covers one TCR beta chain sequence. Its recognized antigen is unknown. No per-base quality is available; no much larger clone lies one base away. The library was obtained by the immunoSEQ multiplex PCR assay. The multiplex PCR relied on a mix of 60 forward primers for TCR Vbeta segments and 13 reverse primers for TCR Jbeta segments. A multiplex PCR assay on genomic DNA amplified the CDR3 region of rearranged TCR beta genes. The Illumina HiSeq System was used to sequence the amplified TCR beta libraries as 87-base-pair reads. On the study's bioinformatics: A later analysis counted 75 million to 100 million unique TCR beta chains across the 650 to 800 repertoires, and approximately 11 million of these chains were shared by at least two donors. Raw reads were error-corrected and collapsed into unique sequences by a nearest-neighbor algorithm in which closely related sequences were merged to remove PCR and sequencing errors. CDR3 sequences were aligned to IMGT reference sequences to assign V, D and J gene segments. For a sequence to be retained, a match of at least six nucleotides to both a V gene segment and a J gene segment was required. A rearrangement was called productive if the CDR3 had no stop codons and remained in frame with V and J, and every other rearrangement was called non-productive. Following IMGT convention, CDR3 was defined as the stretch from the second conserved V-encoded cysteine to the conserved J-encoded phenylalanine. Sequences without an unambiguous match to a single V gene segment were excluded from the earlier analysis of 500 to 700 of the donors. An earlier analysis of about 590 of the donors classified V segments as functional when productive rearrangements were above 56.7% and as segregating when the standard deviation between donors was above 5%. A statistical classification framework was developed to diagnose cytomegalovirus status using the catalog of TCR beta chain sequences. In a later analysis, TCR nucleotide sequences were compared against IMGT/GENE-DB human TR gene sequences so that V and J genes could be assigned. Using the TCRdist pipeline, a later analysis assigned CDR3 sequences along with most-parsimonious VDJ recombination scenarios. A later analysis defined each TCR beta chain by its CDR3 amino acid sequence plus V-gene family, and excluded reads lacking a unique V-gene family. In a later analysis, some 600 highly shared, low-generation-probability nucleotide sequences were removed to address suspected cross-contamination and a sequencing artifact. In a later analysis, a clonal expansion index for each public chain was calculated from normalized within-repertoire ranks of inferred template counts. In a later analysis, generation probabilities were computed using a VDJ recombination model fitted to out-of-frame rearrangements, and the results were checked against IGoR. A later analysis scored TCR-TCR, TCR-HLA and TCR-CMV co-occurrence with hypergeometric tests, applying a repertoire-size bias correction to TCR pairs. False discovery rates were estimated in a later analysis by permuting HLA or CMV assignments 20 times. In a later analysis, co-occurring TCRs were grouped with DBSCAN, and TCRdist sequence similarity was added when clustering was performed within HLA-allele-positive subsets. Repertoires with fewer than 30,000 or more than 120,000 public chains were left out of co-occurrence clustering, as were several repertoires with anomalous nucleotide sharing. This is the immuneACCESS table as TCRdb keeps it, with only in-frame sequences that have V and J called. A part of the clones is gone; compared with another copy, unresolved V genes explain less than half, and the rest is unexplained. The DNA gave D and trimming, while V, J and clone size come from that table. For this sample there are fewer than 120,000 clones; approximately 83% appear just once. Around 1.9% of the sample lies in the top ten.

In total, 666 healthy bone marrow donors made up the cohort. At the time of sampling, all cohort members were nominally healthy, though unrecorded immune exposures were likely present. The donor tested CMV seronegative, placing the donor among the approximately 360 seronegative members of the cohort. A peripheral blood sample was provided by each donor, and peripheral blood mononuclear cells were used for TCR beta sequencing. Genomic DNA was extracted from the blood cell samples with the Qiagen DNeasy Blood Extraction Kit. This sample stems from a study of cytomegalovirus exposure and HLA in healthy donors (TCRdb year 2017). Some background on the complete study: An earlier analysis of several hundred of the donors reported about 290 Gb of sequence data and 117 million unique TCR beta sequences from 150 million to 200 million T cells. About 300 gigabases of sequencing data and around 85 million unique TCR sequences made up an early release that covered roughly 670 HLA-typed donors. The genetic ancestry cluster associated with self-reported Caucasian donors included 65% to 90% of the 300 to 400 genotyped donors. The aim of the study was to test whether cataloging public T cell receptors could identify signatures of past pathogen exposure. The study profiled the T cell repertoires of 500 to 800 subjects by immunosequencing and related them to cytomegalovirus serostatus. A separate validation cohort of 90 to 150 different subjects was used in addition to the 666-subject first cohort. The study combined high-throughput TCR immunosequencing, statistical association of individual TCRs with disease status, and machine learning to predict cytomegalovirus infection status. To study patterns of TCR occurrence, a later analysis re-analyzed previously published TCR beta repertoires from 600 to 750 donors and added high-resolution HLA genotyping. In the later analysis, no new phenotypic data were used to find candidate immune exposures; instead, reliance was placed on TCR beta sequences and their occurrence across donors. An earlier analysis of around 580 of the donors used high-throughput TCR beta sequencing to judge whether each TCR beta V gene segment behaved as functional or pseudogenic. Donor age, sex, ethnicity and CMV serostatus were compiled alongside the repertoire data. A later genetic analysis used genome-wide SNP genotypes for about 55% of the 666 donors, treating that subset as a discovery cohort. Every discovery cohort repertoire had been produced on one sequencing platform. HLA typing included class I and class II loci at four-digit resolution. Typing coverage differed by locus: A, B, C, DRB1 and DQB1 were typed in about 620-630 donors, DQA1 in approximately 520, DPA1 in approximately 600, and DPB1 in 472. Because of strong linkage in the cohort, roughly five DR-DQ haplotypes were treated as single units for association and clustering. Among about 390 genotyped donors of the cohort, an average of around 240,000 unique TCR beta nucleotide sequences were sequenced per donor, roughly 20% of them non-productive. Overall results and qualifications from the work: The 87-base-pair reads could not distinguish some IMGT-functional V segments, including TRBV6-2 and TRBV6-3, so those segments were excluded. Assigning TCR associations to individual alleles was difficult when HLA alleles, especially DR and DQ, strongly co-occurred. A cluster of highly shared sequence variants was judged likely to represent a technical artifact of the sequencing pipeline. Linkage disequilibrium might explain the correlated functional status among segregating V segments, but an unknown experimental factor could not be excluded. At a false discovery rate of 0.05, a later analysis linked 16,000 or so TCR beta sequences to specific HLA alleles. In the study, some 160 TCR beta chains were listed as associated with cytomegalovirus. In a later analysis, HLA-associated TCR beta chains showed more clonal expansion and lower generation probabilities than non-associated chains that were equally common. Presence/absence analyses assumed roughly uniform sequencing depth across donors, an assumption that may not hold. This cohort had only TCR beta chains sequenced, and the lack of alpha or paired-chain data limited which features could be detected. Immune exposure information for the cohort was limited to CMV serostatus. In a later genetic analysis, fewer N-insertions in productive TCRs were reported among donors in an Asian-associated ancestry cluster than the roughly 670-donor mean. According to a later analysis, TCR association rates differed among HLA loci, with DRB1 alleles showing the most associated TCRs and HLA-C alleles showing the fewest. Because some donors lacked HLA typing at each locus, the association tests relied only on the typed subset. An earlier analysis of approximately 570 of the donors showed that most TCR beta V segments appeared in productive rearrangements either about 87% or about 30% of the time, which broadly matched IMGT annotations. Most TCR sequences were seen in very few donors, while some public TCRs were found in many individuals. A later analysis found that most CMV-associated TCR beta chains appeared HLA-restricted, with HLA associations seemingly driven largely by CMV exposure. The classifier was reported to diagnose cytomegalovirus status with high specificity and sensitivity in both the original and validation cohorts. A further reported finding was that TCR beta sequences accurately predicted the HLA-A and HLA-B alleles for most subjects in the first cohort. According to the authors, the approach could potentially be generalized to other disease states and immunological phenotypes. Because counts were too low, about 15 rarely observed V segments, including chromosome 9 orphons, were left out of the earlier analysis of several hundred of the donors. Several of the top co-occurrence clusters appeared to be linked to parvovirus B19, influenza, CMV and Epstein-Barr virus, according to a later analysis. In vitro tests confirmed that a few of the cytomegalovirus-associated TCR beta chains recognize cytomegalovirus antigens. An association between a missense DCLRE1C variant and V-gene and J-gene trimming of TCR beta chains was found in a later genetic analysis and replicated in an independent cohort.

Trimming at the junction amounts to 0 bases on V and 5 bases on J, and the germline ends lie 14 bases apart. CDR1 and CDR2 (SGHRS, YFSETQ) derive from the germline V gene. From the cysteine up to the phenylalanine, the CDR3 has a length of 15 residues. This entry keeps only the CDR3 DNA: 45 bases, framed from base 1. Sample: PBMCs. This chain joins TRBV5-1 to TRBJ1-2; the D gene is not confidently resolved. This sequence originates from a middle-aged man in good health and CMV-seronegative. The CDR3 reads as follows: CASSLDTRSRYGYTF. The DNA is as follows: TGCGCCAGCAGCTTGGATACCAGGTCACGGTATGGCTACACCTTC.